This T cell receptor (beta chain) was recorded in a study of T-cell memory formation after mild COVID-19. In TCRdb, the 5' RACE reads were re-called with MiXCR into one record per CDR3 protein. This table has just over 300,000 distinct CDR3 sequences, just under 20% appearing once. This clonotype was detected a few times. With 2 bases removed from V and 7 bases from J, the gap between germline ends came to 15 bases. The germline gives CDR1 SGHRS, CDR2 YFSETQ. The CDR3 loop spans 14 amino acids. This TCR derives from a man aged 18 to 29 who had mild COVID-19 (a few samples of this study predate the infection). Cell type and time point are not known. The chain carries TRBV5-1 and TRBJ1-2; D is possibly TRBD1 (5 bases). Sequencing input: PBMCs or a T cell subset sorted from them (not recorded which). CDR3 loop: CASSLAGPSIGYTF. DNA for the CDR3: TGCGCCAGCAGCTTAGCGGGACCCTCTATTGGCTACACCTTC.